This T cell receptor (beta chain) was recorded in a study of tumor-infiltrating lymphocytes in localized non-small cell lung cancer. Turning to the study itself: The cohort mixed smokers and never-smokers, several histologies, and some post-neoadjuvant-chemotherapy samples. From each patient, both tumor and uninvolved lung, non-adjacent to tumor, were sampled.

Trimming took 6 bases from V and 1 from J; bases not matched to a gene: 7. The CDR3 is made up of 16 amino acids. The germline gives CDR1 SGHKS, CDR2 YYEKEE (reference sequence). Some clones are missing from TCRdb's copy, which holds only in-frame ones; the method was immunoSEQ multiplex PCR. This table holds 10,000 or so clones, 78% found once. As concerns this clone: Its antigen is not identified.

The study's findings and limits: Higher tumor T cell infiltration than in uninvolved lung was supported by TCRbeta sequencing.

The V gene is TRBV5-5, the J gene TRBJ2-2, with 9 bases fitting TRBD1. The source is a human donor with non-small cell lung cancer. Sample: lung tumor tissue. The CDR3 here is CASNKQGALNTGELFF. The CDR3, as DNA: TGTGCCAGCAACAAACAGGGGGCCCTGAACACCGGGGAGCTGTTTTTT.